This T cell receptor (beta chain) was sequenced for a study of regulatory T cells in long-lasting Graves disease. Study as a whole: It was over 5 years of antithyroid drugs, with positive TSH receptor antibodies, that meant persistent Graves' disease.

Germline CDR1 MDHEN, CDR2 SYDVKM. The CDR3 is made up of 15 amino acids. Trimming left V 4 bases short and J 0 bases short, with 13 bases between. Notes on the study in general: When disease was persistent, TRBV28, TRBJ1-2 and TRBJ2-5 were the favored segments. Patients with persistent Graves' had lower TCR diversity than newly diagnosed patients.

Time point denoted: persistent/refractory GD, antithyroid drugs over 5 years with positive TRAb. PBMC RNA served as the TCR library source. Building the TCR beta libraries relied on iRepertoire HTBI primers, and CDR3 regions underwent Arm-PCR. Using its own MiXCR run on the multiplex PCR reads, TCRdb lists one record per CDR3 protein. Of almost 350,000 distinct CDR3 sequences listed, around 20% were seen once; the top ten hold less than 35%. This clonotype appeared many times. Its antigen is not known. Sequenced material: peripheral blood mononuclear cells (PBMCs), taken when the disease was refractory, from a patient treated with antithyroid drugs. The chain has TRBV28 and TRBJ2-7; D uncertain. This receptor was identified in a female donor with Graves disease. CDR3 DNA sequence: TGTGCCAGCAGTTCCCGCCCGGCGAGCTCCTACGAGCAGTACTTC. Residues: CASSSRPASSYEQYF.